The sequence of this TCR beta chain was determined in a study of blood T cell repertoires in COVID-19. Per the original data handling: Reference gene primer amplification in the assay estimated nucleated cell counts. TCRdb's copy holds only in-frame clones and misses some; the assay was immunoSEQ multiplex PCR. For V, J and clone size, that table is used; D and trimming come from the DNA. This table holds 150,000 to 200,000 clones, around 80% found once. Followed over time, Seattle patients had been enrolled while infection was active. Per the germline V gene, CDR1 is SGHRS and CDR2 is YFSETQ. This CDR3 spans 15 amino acids. After removal of 2 bases from V and 4 bases from J, the junction contained 4 bases not matched to a gene.

The V gene is TRBV5-1, the J gene TRBJ2-2; the match to TRBD1 covers 8 bases. Specimen: peripheral blood. The sequence was collected from an older woman with COVID-19, enrolled during active disease. In DNA, the CDR3 is TGCGCCAGCAGCTTTGACAGGGGAGGCACCGGGGAGCTGTTTTTT. Protein: CASSFDRGGTGELFF.